Each of the 13 T cell receptor beta chains below was sequenced from the same sample in a study of T-cell reconstitution after alpha-beta-depleted transplantation in children. The TCRbeta library was prepared with unique molecular identifiers. MiXCR, run by TCRdb on the PCR reads, gives a single entry per CDR3 protein. The table lists hundreds of thousands of distinct CDR3 sequences, around 15% of them singletons. Material: PBMCs, mostly from graft donor cells, obtained 360 days after TCRalphabeta/CD19-depleted stem cell transplant. The receptors were gathered from a male patient younger than 18 who had a stem cell transplant for acute lymphoblastic leukemia, so the T cells may come from the graft donor.

The CDR3, as DNA: TGCAGTGCTAGAGTGGGAACAGAGGGTGTGTCTCGAGAAGAGACCCAGTACTTC. This encodes CSARVGTEGVSREETQYF. This sequence joins TRBV20-1 and TRBJ2-5, with D possibly being TRBD2 (5 bases). With 1 base removed from V and 3 bases from J, the gap between germline ends came to 24 bases. Germline V gene data show CDR1 as DFQATT and CDR2 as SNEGSKA (reference sequence). The CDR3 sequence is 18 residues long.

This chain uses TRBV19 with TRBJ1-3, with D uncertain. The V and J ends lost 2 bases and 2 bases respectively, with 4 bases between them. The CDR3 contains 13 residues. The germline gives CDR1 LNHDA, CDR2 SQIVND (reference sequence). CDR3 sequence (DNA): TGTGCCAGTAGTATACGGACTGGAAACACCATATATTTT. Its protein is CASSIRTGNTIYF.

This clonotype appeared many times. V is TRBV7-2 and J is TRBJ2-7; 9 bases line up with TRBD2. The CDR3 has 15 amino acids. V was clipped by 5 bases and J by 3 bases; unmatched bases: 8. The germline V gene encodes CDR1 SGHTA and CDR2 FQGNSA. CDR3 sequence: CASSPRLAVNYEQYF. The CDR3 coding sequence is TGTGCCAGCAGCCCCCGACTAGCGGTTAACTACGAGCAGTACTTC.

The V call is TRBV4-1, the J call TRBJ2-1, with 7 positions matching TRBD2. The CDR3 sequence is 15 residues long. CDR1 is MGHRA and CDR2 is YSYEKL in the germline V gene. V was pared by 3 bases and J by 4 bases, with 6 bases of the junction left unmatched. The CDR3 nucleotides read TGCGCCAGCAGCCAGACGGGAGGCCTATACAATGAGCAGTTCTTC. Translation gives CASSQTGGLYNEQFF.

This clonotype was seen just once. The chain uses TRBV27 and TRBJ2-7; a weak D match, TRBD1 (5 bases). This CDR3 region has 13 residues. V shed 4 bases and J shed 5 bases, with 12 bases lying between them. Germline lookup yields CDR1 MNHEY and CDR2 SMNVEV (reference sequence). In DNA, the CDR3 is TGTGCCAGCAGTTACTCAGGGTGGCACGAGCAGTACTTC. Amino acid sequence: CASSYSGWHEQYF.

The chain recombines TRBV27 with TRBJ2-7; 8 nucleotides align to TRBD1. Germline values: CDR1 MNHEY, CDR2 SMNVEV (reference sequence). The CDR3 covers 16 residues. The V gene end was trimmed by 0 bases and the J gene end by 3 bases; junction bases not matched to a gene: 7. CDR3 region: CASSLSRQGAGYEQYF. CDR3 bases: TGTGCCAGCAGTTTATCCCGGCAGGGGGCCGGCTACGAGCAGTACTTC.

This clonotype was detected a few times. V gene TRBV1 combines with J gene TRBJ2-7. TRBV1 is a pseudogene segment. The CDR3 is made up of 13 amino acids. CDR3 amino acids: CTSSQDKTYEQYF. The CDR3 DNA is TGCACCAGCAGCCAAGATAAAACCTACGAGCAGTACTTC.

This clonotype was counted only a few times. The chain has TRBV7-9 and TRBJ2-4, with 7 bases aligning to TRBD1. Germline loops: CDR1 SEHNR, CDR2 FQNEAQ (reference sequence). The CDR3 contains 15 residues. With V trimmed by 5 bases and J by 5 bases, 9 bases remained unmatched. In DNA form, the CDR3 reads TGTGCCAGCAGCCTTCCCGACAGGGTGGAAAACATTCAGTACTTC. Translating gives CASSLPDRVENIQYF.

The rearrangement uses TRBV5-1 and TRBJ2-3; D possibly corresponds to TRBD1 (6 bases). Germline assignment: CDR1 SGHRS and CDR2 YFSETQ. The CDR3 contains 14 residues. The V and J ends lost 0 bases and 4 bases respectively, with 9 bases between them. CDR3 in amino acids: CASSLGGHSDTQYF. The DNA for the CDR3 is TGCGCCAGCAGCTTGGGGGGGCACTCAGATACGCAGTATTTT.

The chain is built from TRBV27 and TRBJ2-2; 8 positions match TRBD2. The CDR3 loop spans 14 amino acids. Germline V gene data show CDR1 as MNHEY and CDR2 as SMNVEV (reference sequence). The V and J ends lost 3 bases and 6 bases, in that order; junction bases with no gene match: 3. The CDR3 DNA reads as TGTGCCAGCAGTTTGGGACTAGGGGCCGGGGAGCTGTTTTTT. It codes for CASSLGLGAGELFF.

There are a few counts of this clonotype. The chain employs TRBV12-3 or TRBV12-4 and TRBJ1-5; the D is unclear. CDR3 size: 12 residues. V was trimmed by 5 bases and J by 6 bases, leaving 8 bases between them. CDR3 region: CASSPLRQPQHF. In DNA form, the CDR3 reads TGTGCCAGCAGTCCCCTTCGTCAGCCCCAGCATTTT.

This clonotype was seen only a few times. The chain employs TRBV12-3 or TRBV12-4 and TRBJ2-1, with D unresolved. Trimming left V 7 bases short and J 5 bases short, with 15 bases between. This CDR3 has 14 residues. The CDR3 nucleotides read TGTGCCAGCAAACCTTTTATTCGCGACAATGAGCAGTTCTTC. Translation: CASKPFIRDNEQFF.

This clonotype was counted only a few times. The gene calls are TRBV20-1 and TRBJ1-3; 9 nucleotides align to TRBD1. The J segment lost 2 bases and the V segment lost 0 bases, leaving 11 bases of the junction unmatched. The length of the CDR3 is 18 residues. The germline CDR1 and CDR2 sequences are DFQATT and SNEGSKA (reference sequence). The CDR3 reads CSARDFRTGVLAGNTIYF. DNA for the CDR3: TGCAGTGCTAGAGATTTTAGGACAGGGGTCTTAGCTGGAAACACCATATATTTT.